The clone carrying this T cell receptor beta chain was seen only once. Together with a sample-barcoded 5' primer, a J-beta primer mix was included in a second PCR lasting about 7 to 12 cycles. TCRdb reprocessed the 5' RACE reads with MiXCR, giving one entry per CDR3 protein. Among a few hundred thousand distinct CDR3 sequences listed, 25% to 30% were seen once. Donors gave about 10 milliliters of peripheral blood apiece. Isolated PBMCs totaled at least 6 million in each sample. The data originate from a study of blood T cells in healthy people across ages. There are 15 residues in the CDR3. Germline-derived CDR1 and CDR2 are LNHDA and SQIVND (reference sequence). Trimming cost V 0 bases and J 4 bases, with 12 bases left between them.

The V and J genes are TRBV19 and TRBJ1-1; no definite D call. The sample consisted of blood. The receptor's source is a woman between 65 and 79 years old in good health. The CDR3 loop reads CASSIDLETGTEAFF. The CDR3 DNA reads as TGTGCCAGTAGTATAGATCTAGAAACGGGCACTGAAGCTTTCTTT.